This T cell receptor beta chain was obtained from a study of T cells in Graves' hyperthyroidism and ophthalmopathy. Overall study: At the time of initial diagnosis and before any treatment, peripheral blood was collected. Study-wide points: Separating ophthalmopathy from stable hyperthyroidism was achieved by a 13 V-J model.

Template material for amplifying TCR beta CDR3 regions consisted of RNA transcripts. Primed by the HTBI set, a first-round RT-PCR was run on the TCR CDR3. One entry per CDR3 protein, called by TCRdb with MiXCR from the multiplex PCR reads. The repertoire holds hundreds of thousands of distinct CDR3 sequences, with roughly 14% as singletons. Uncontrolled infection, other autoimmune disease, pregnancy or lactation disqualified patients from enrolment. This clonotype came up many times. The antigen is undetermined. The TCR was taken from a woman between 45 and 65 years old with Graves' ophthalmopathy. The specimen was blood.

Written as DNA, the CDR3 is TGTGCCTGGAAACCTAGGGATGAGGAGACCCAGTACTTC. Protein: CAWKPRDEETQYF. The chain joins TRBV30 to TRBJ2-5; D uncertain. This CDR3 is 13 amino acids long. V was clipped by 4 bases and J by 5 bases, with 14 bases between them. In germline, CDR1 is GTSNPN, CDR2 SVGIG (reference sequence). The complete variable domain, with remaining parts taken from reference TRBV30 and TRBJ2-5, reads SQTIHQWPATLVQPVGSPLSLECTVEGTSNPNLYWYRQAAGRGLQLLFYSVGIGQISSEVPQNLSASRPQDRQFILSSKKLLLSDSGFYLCAWKPRDEETQYFGPGTRLLVL.